This record concerns one T cell receptor (beta chain) sequence. Ten or more counts support this clonotype. Its specific antigen is unknown. Nothing much larger sits one base from this clone, and base qualities are not available. This sample is part of a study of T-cell reconstitution after alpha-beta-depleted transplantation in children (TCRdb year 2016). Notes on the research overall: Using TCR repertoire profiling, the study followed T-cell immune reconstitution in a quantitative way in children after TCRalphabeta/CD19-depleted allogeneic hematopoietic cell transplantation.

The germline V and J ends show losses of 1 base and 10 bases respectively, and no gene match explains 11 bases of the junction. The germline V gene (reference sequence) gives CDR1 as LNHNV and CDR2 as YYDKDF. From the cysteine up to the phenylalanine, the CDR3 has a length of 16 residues. The DNA shown is the 48-base CDR3, in frame from base 1. Libraries were made using PCR. The listed sequencing device is Illumina HiSeq 2500. Molecular barcoding was employed in the preparation of TCR libraries, with unique molecular identifiers being used to normalize TCRbeta repertoire quantification. TCRdb reprocessing: public reads trimmed at Q25 with fastp, clones called with MiXCR, in-frame beta chains kept. Here each entry gathers all rows of one CDR3 protein and keeps the most common genes and DNA. This sample has 600,000 to 700,000 distinct CDR3 sequences in its table, and roughly 17% of those were observed once. Of the sample, approximately 1% is held by the ten largest clones.

The source material was PBMCs from the stem cell graft donor, sampled from the stem cell graft. The receptor's source is a human donor who donated a stem cell graft to a child with acute myeloid leukemia. Rearrangement joined TRBV15 to TRBJ2-2; TRBD1 matches 8 bases in the middle. The sequenced DNA is TGTGCCACCAGCAGAGGTGGACAGGGTGGTGGTGAGGAGCTGTTTTTT. Translated, this is CATSRGGQGGGEELFF.